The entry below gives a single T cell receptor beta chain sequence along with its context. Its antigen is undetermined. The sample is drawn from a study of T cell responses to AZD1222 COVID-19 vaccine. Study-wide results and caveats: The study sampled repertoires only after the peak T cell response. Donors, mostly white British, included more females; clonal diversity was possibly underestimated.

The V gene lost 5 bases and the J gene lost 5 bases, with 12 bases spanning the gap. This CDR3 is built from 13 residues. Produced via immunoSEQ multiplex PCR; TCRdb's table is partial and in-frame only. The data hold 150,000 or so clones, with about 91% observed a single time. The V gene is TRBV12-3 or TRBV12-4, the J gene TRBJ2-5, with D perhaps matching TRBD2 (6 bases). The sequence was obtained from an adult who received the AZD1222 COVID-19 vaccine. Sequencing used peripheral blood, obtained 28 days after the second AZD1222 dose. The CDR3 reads CASSPPGVETQYF. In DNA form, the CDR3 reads TGTGCCAGCAGTCCCCCGGGAGTTGAGACCCAGTACTTC.